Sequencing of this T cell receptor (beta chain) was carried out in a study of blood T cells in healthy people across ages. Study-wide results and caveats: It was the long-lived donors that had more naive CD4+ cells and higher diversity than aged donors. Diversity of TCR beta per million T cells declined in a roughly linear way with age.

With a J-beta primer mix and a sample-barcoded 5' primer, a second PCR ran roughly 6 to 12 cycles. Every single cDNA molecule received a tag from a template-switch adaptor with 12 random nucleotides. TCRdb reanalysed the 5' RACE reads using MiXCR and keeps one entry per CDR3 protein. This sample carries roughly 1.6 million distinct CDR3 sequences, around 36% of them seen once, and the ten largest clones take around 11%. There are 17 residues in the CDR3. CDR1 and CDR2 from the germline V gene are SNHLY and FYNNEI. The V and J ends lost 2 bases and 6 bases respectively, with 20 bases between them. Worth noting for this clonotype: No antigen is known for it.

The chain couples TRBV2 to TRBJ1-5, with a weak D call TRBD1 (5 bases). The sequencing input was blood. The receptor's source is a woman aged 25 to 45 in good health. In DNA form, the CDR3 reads TGTGCCAGCAGTGAAAACTCCTGGCAGGGTGCCTCTCAGCCCCAGCATTTT. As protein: CASSENSWQGASQPQHF.